The 30 T cell receptor beta chains below were found in one sample sequenced in a study of OX40 agonist ivuxolimab in advanced cancers. The method was immunoSEQ multiplex PCR; TCRdb's version includes in-frame clones alone and lacks a portion of them. The sample shows about 59,000 clones, approximately 87% of them seen only once. The sample here was CD4+ or CD8+ T cells sorted from blood, taken in a trial of the OX40 agonist ivuxolimab. The source is an adult with an advanced solid tumor such as melanoma, head and neck, liver or kidney cancer.

The CDR3 sequence: CASSLWAGDQPQHF. CDR3 nucleotides: TGTGCCAGCAGCTTATGGGCAGGGGATCAGCCCCAGCATTTT. The chain recombines TRBV7-3 with TRBJ1-5, with D perhaps matching TRBD1 (6 bases). The germline V gene encodes CDR1 SGHTA and CDR2 FQGTGA. Trimming took 2 bases from V and 5 from J, leaving 10 bases between them. The CDR3 sequence is 14 residues long.

This clone was picked up one time. The rearrangement uses TRBV5-1 and TRBJ1-1; the D gene is possibly TRBD1 (6 bases). Trimming shortened V by 0 bases and J by 4 bases, and 16 bases separated the two germline ends. CDR1 and CDR2 (germline): SGHRS, YFSETQ. This CDR3 region has 16 residues. CDR3 DNA: TGCGCCAGCAGCTTGGAGCCTCAGGGAGGGGGCACTGAAGCTTTCTTT. The encoded protein is CASSLEPQGGGTEAFF.

This chain joins TRBV19 and TRBJ2-1, with TRBD2 as a possible D gene (5 bases). This CDR3 region has 13 residues. Trimming removed 5 bases at V and 3 bases at J, with 8 bases between. The germline V gene has CDR1 LNHDA and CDR2 SQIVND (reference sequence). CDR3 loop: CASSLALYNEQFF. Written as DNA, the CDR3 is TGTGCCAGTAGTCTAGCCCTCTACAATGAGCAGTTCTTC. Variable domain in full (rest from reference TRBV19 and TRBJ2-1): DGGITQSPKYLFRKEGQNVTLSCEQNLNHDAMYWYRQDPGQGLRLIYYSQIVNDFQKGDIAEGYSVSREKKESFPLTVTSAQKNPTAFYLCASSLALYNEQFFGPGTRLTVL.

This chain links TRBV18 with TRBJ2-2, with 8 bases that match TRBD1. V dropped 5 bases and J dropped 4; count of bases not matched to a gene: 9. This CDR3 comprises 16 residues. Germline V lookup: CDR1 KGHSH, CDR2 LQKENI. CDR3 loop: CASSFGQGGSTGELFF. The CDR3 nucleotides read TGTGCCAGCTCATTTGGACAGGGTGGTAGCACCGGGGAGCTGTTTTTT. Using reference TRBV18 and TRBJ2-2 for the parts outside the CDR3, the full variable domain is NAGVMQNPRHLVRRRGQEARLRCSPMKGHSHVYWYRQLPEEGLKFMVYLQKENIIDESGMPKERFSAEFPKEGPSILRIQQVVRGDSAAYFCASSFGQGGSTGELFFGEGSRLTVL.

A remark on this clone: The junction departs from the called germline gene at one end, perhaps through a read error. This chain connects TRBV6-5 to TRBJ1-2; perhaps TRBD1 as D (5 bases). This CDR3 is built from 13 residues. The germline gives CDR1 MNHEY, CDR2 SVGAGI. The CDR3 DNA reads as TGTGCCACCGGGGACCCGGGGGACTATAGCTACACCTTC. Translating gives CATGDPGDYSYTF.

The chain combines TRBV18 with TRBJ1-4; no firm D call. V lost 2 bases and J lost 7, with 11 bases in between. This CDR3 is 14 amino acids long. Germline-derived CDR1 and CDR2 are KGHSH and LQKENI. DNA for the CDR3: TGTGCCAGCTCACCAGCCCCAGACGGTGAAAAACTGTTTTTT. It encodes CASSPAPDGEKLFF.

As concerns this clone: Other DNA sequences of this sample code for an identical CDR3. The rearrangement links TRBV11-2 to TRBJ2-7, with 7 bases fitting TRBD1. The V segment lost 2 bases and the J segment 0 bases; nucleotides outside the gene matches: 4. The CDR3 has 15 residues. Germline CDR1 and CDR2: SGHAT and FQNNGV. The CDR3 DNA reads TGTGCCAGCAGCTTATTGACAGGGATCTCCTACGAGCAGTACTTC. Protein sequence: CASSLLTGISYEQYF.

The V call is TRBV5-1, the J call TRBJ1-1; maybe TRBD1 (6 bases). This CDR3 has 14 amino acids. Per germline, CDR1 SGHRS and CDR2 YFSETQ. Trimming left V 1 base short and J 3 bases short, with 10 bases between. Written as DNA, the CDR3 is TGCGCCAGCAGCTTGCAGGGGAGGGACACTGAAGCTTTCTTT. The encoded protein is CASSLQGRDTEAFF.

J is TRBJ2-3 and V is TRBV7-8; D unresolved. Germline loops: CDR1 SGHVS, CDR2 FQNEAQ. The CDR3 has 14 amino acids. The V end lost 0 bases, the J end lost 7 bases, and 11 bases lay between the germline ends. The CDR3 DNA is TGTGCCAGCAGCTTAGCCCGTAGTGCTCATACGCAGTATTTT. Its translation is CASSLARSAHTQYF.

The chain has TRBV19 and TRBJ2-2; 7 nucleotides agree with TRBD2. The CDR3 is made up of 17 amino acids. Germline assignment: CDR1 LNHDA and CDR2 SQIVND (reference sequence). After removal of 3 bases from V and 0 bases from J, the junction contained 7 bases not matched to a gene. The CDR3 loop is CASSIGAGFTNTGELFF. DNA for the CDR3: TGTGCCAGTAGTATCGGAGCGGGATTTACGAACACCGGGGAGCTGTTTTTT.

This clone is a singleton in its sample. The CDR3 protein is CASSDQGGNSNQPQHF. The CDR3 DNA sequence: TGTGCCAGCTCAGACCAGGGGGGGAATAGCAATCAGCCCCAGCATTTT. V gene TRBV18 combines with J gene TRBJ1-5, with TRBD1 identical over 7 bases. The CDR3 consists of 16 residues. With V trimmed by 5 bases and J by 0 bases, 7 bases remained unmatched. CDR1 is KGHSH, CDR2 LQKENI, per germline.

The gene calls are TRBV11-2 and TRBJ2-1; D tentatively reads TRBD1 or TRBD2 (5 bases each). The CDR3 loop spans 16 amino acids. CDR1 is SGHAT and CDR2 is FQNNGV in the germline V gene. V was clipped by 2 bases and J by 9 bases, with 20 bases between them. DNA for the CDR3: TGTGCCAGCAGCTTATGGGGCCGGCAGGCAGGAGGTGAGCAGTTCTTC. Amino acids: CASSLWGRQAGGEQFF.

Note on this clone: The identical CDR3 is also encoded by other nucleotide sequences in the sample. The chain combines TRBV6-1 with TRBJ1-5; tentatively, D is TRBD1 (5 bases). The CDR3 sequence is 14 residues long. CDR1 is MNHNS, CDR2 SASEGT, per germline. Between the trimmed V and J ends, which lost 8 bases and 4 bases, there was a span of 15 bases. The CDR3 DNA follows: TGTGCCAGCTCGCTTCAGGGCTCTAATCAGCCCCAGCATTTT. This translates into CASSLQGSNQPQHF.

This chain uses TRBV10-1 with TRBJ1-6, with D maybe TRBD1 (5 bases). V lost 6 bases and J 5 bases, leaving 8 bases between the germline ends. CDR1 and CDR2 from the germline V gene are WNHNN and SYGVQD (reference sequence). The CDR3 consists of 13 residues. This CDR3 is CASRRDDNSPLHF. The CDR3 region has the DNA TGCGCCAGCAGAAGGGACGATAATTCACCCCTCCACTTT.

The chain uses TRBV27 and TRBJ2-7; TRBD2 agrees at 7 bases. The CDR3 loop spans 16 amino acids. The V segment lost 3 bases and the J segment 0 bases; nucleotides outside the gene matches: 8. Germline V gene data show CDR1 as MNHEY and CDR2 as SMNVEV (reference sequence). The CDR3 DNA reads as TGTGCCAGCAGTTTTTCCCTAGCGGTACACTCCTACGAGCAGTACTTC. This codes for CASSFSLAVHSYEQYF.

The rearrangement joins TRBV11-2 to TRBJ2-5, with 8 bases identical to TRBD1. The V and J ends lost 2 bases and 5 bases, in that order; junction bases with no gene match: 4. This CDR3 comprises 14 residues. Germline CDR1 reads SGHAT; CDR2 reads FQNNGV. The CDR3 protein is CASSLQGAWETQYF. The CDR3, as DNA: TGTGCCAGCAGCTTACAGGGGGCTTGGGAGACCCAGTACTTC. Combining the CDR3 with reference TRBV11-2 and TRBJ2-5 gives the whole variable domain EAGVAQSPRYKIIEKRQSVAFWCNPISGHATLYWYQQILGQGPKLLIQFQNNGVVDDSQLPKDRFSAERLKGVDSTLKIQPAKLEDSAVYLCASSLQGAWETQYFGPGTRLLVL.

The J gene is TRBJ1-2, the V gene TRBV6-1; a possible D gene is TRBD1 (5 bases). V was trimmed by 4 bases and J by 0 bases, leaving 9 bases between them. The CDR3 is made up of 14 amino acids. Germline V lookup: CDR1 MNHNS, CDR2 SASEGT. This chain's CDR3 is CASSVGHSNYGYTF. CDR3 coding DNA: TGTGCCAGCAGTGTCGGACATTCTAACTATGGCTACACCTTC.

V and J are TRBV7-8 and TRBJ2-6, with 7 bases fitting TRBD2. CDR3 size: 19 residues. Germline V gene lookup returns CDR1 SGHVS and CDR2 FQNEAQ. V was pared by 3 bases and J by 0 bases, with 11 bases of the junction left unmatched. The CDR3 sequence: CASSFSRAGLNSGANVLTF. The CDR3 nucleotides are TGTGCCAGCAGCTTCAGTCGAGCGGGGTTAAACTCTGGGGCCAACGTCCTGACTTTC. The full variable domain, with the rest looked up from reference TRBV7-8 and TRBJ2-6, is GAGVSQSPRYKVAKRGQDVALRCDPISGHVSLFWYQQALGQGPEFLTYFQNEAQLDKSGLPSDRFFAERPEGSVSTLKIQRTQQEDSAVYLCASSFSRAGLNSGANVLTFGAGSRLTVL.

V is TRBV5-1 and J is TRBJ1-2; possibly TRBD1 for D (6 bases). The CDR3 length is 15 residues. From germline, CDR1 is SGHRS and CDR2 YFSETQ. Trimming cost V 0 bases and J 4 bases, with 13 bases left between them. The CDR3 nucleotides are TGCGCCAGCAGCTTGGCCGGGACAAGGCTCTATGGCTACACCTTC. Amino acids: CASSLAGTRLYGYTF.

The chain joins TRBV5-1 to TRBJ1-2; weak D call: TRBD1 (6 bases). Germline lookup yields CDR1 SGHRS and CDR2 YFSETQ. The CDR3 spans 15 residues. The V gene lost 0 bases and the J gene lost 1 base, with 10 bases spanning the gap. DNA for the CDR3: TGCGCCAGCAGCTTGGCCTTACAGGGTAACTATGGCTACACCTTC. Encoded protein: CASSLALQGNYGYTF.

This clone has just a few counts. CDR3 sequence (DNA): TGCGCCAGCAGCTTATATCCGACAGAGGATTCTAATGAAAAACTGTTTTTT. Residues: CASSLYPTEDSNEKLFF. The V gene is TRBV5-1, the J gene TRBJ1-4; D may be TRBD1 (5 bases). V was trimmed by 2 bases and J by 3 bases, leaving 17 bases between them. The CDR3 is made up of 17 amino acids. Germline values: CDR1 SGHRS, CDR2 YFSETQ.

The J gene is TRBJ2-3, the V gene TRBV5-1; tentative D call: TRBD2 (5 bases). The CDR3 totals 13 residues. Trimming removed 2 bases from V and 6 bases from J, with 10 bases in between. Germline CDR1 and CDR2: SGHRS and YFSETQ. This CDR3 is CASSFGLLDTQYF. DNA for the CDR3: TGCGCCAGCAGCTTCGGACTCCTCGATACGCAGTATTTT.

This clone is termed medium-sized (0.01 to 0.1%). This chain links TRBV12-5 with TRBJ2-2, with 10 bases lining up with TRBD2. This CDR3 contains 14 residues. Trimming cost V 6 bases and J 6 bases; bases outside gene matches: 4. Germline CDR1 LGHNT, CDR2 FRNRAP. DNA of the CDR3: TGTGCTAGTGGAATCAGCGGGAGGGCCGGGGAGCTGTTTTTT. As protein: CASGISGRAGELFF.

The chain couples TRBV21-1 to TRBJ1-1; TRBD1, the table's D call, was not compared with the DNA. TRBV21-1 is noted as a pseudogene. This CDR3 spans 14 amino acids. As DNA, the CDR3 is TGTGCCAGCAGCAGGGGACAGGGAGGCACTGAAGCTTTCTTT. Translated: CASSRGQGGTEAFF.

The chain has TRBV2 and TRBJ2-1, with no clear D. The germline V gene encodes CDR1 SNHLY and CDR2 FYNNEI. V dropped 7 bases and J dropped 3 bases, with 10 bases sitting between them. The CDR3 runs to 13 residues. The CDR3 DNA sequence: TGTGCCAGCAATAAAGACGTCTACAATGAGCAGTTCTTC. This codes for CASNKDVYNEQFF.

This chain links TRBV5-4 with TRBJ2-1, with D possibly matching TRBD1 (5 bases). The germline CDR1 and CDR2 sequences are SGHNT and YYREEE (reference sequence). Trimming shortened V by 1 base and J by 0 bases, and 14 bases separated the two germline ends. This CDR3 is built from 17 residues. Here the CDR3 DNA reads TGTGCCAGCAGCTTGTGGTTAGGGGCGAGCTCCTACAATGAGCAGTTCTTC. The encoded protein is CASSLWLGASSYNEQFF. The complete variable domain, with remaining parts taken from reference TRBV5-4 and TRBJ2-1, reads ETGVTQSPTHLIKTRGQQVTLRCSSQSGHNTVSWYQQALGQGPQFIFQYYREEENGRGNFPPRFSGLQFPNYSSELNVNALELDDSALYLCASSLWLGASSYNEQFFGPGTRLTVL.

This clone was recorded once. The chain carries TRBV18 and TRBJ1-3; TRBD1 matches at 8 bases. After removal of 4 bases from V and 0 bases from J, the junction contained 14 bases not matched to a gene. Germline CDR1 is KGHSH and CDR2 is LQKENI. CDR3 length equals 19 residues. DNA for the CDR3: TGTGCCAGCTCACTAAACAGAGGAAAAGACAGGGGCTCTGGAAACACCATATATTTT. Translated, it gives CASSLNRGKDRGSGNTIYF.

The chain joins TRBV4-1 to TRBJ1-1; tentative D call: TRBD1 (5 bases). CDR1 and CDR2 from the germline V gene are MGHRA and YSYEKL. Between the trimmed V and J ends, which lost 1 base and 3 bases, there was a span of 9 bases. The CDR3 contains 14 residues. The CDR3 loop is CASSQADSYTEAFF. CDR3 in DNA: TGCGCCAGCAGCCAAGCTGACAGTTACACTGAAGCTTTCTTT.

V is TRBV6-1 and J is TRBJ2-7, with a tentative D call TRBD2 (6 bases). CDR3 size: 15 residues. The V gene lost 9 bases and the J gene lost 0 bases, with 18 bases spanning the gap. CDR1 and CDR2 from the germline V gene are MNHNS and SASEGT. The CDR3 protein is CASLSGQSYSYEQYF. The CDR3 DNA is TGTGCCAGTCTGAGCGGGCAGAGCTACTCCTACGAGCAGTACTTC.

This sequence joins TRBV18 and TRBJ1-1; 11 bases line up with TRBD1. Germline CDR1 is KGHSH and CDR2 is LQKENI. Unmatched junction bases numbered 8, after V lost 2 bases and J lost 6 bases. This CDR3 has 16 residues. CDR3 residues: CASSPSGQGAKAEAFF. CDR3 bases: TGTGCCAGCTCACCAAGCGGACAGGGGGCGAAGGCTGAAGCTTTCTTT. The whole variable domain, filled in from reference TRBV18 and TRBJ1-1, reads NAGVMQNPRHLVRRRGQEARLRCSPMKGHSHVYWYRQLPEEGLKFMVYLQKENIIDESGMPKERFSAEFPKEGPSILRIQQVVRGDSAAYFCASSPSGQGAKAEAFFGQGTRLTVV.